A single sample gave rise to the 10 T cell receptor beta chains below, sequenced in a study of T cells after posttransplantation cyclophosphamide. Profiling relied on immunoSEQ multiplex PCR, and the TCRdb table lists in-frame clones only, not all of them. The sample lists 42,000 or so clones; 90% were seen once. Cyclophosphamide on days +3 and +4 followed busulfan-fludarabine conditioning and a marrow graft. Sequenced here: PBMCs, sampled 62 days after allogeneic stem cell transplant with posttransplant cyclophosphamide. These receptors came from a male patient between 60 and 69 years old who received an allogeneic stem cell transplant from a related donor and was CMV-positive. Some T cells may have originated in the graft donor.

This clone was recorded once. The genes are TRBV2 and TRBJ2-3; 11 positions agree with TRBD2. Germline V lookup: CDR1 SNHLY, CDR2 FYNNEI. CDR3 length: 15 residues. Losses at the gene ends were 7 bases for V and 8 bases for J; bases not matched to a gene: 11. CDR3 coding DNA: TGTGCCAGCAAAAGAACCGGGACTAGCGGAGGTACGCAGTATTTT. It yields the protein CASKRTGTSGGTQYF. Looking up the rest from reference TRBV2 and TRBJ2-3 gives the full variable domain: EPEVTQTPSHQVTQMGQEVILRCVPISNHLYFYWYRQILGQKVEFLVSFYNNEISEKSEIFDDQFSVERPDGSNFTLKIRSTKLEDSAMYFCASKRTGTSGGTQYFGPGTRLTVL.

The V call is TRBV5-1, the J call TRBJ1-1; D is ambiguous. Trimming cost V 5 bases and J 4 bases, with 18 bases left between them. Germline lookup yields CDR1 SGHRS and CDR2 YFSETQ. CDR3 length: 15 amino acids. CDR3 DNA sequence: TGCGCCAGCAGTTGGGCAGAGGGAAGGAGCACTGAAGCTTTCTTT. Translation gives CASSWAEGRSTEAFF.

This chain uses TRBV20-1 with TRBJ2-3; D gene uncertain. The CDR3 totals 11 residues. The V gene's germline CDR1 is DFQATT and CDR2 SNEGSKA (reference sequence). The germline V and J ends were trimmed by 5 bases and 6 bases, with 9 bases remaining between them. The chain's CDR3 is CSAQPGDTQYF. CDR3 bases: TGCAGTGCTCAGCCCGGGGATACGCAGTATTTT.

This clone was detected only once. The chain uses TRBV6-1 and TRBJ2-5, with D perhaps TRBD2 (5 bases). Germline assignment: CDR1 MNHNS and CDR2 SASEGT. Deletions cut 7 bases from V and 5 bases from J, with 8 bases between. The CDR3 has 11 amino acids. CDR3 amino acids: CASMRVETQYF. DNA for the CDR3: TGTGCCAGCATGAGGGTCGAGACCCAGTACTTC.

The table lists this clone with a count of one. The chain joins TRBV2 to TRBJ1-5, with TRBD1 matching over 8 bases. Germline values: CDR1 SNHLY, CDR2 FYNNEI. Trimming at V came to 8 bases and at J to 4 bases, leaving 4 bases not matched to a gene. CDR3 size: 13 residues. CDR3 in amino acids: CASSDRENQPQHF. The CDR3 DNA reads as TGTGCCAGCTCGGACAGGGAGAATCAGCCCCAGCATTTT.

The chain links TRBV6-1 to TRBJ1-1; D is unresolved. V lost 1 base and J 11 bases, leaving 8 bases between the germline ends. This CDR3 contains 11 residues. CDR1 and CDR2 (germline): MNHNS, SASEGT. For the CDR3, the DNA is TGTGCCAGCAGTGAAGTCGGGAGGGCTTTCTTT. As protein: CASSEVGRAFF.

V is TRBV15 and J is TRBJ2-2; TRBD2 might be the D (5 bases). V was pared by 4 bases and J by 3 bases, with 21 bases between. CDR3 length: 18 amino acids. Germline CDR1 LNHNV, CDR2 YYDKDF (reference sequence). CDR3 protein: CATSTDILYLGDTGELFF. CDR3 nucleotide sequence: TGTGCCACCAGCACAGATATTCTTTATCTGGGAGACACCGGGGAGCTGTTTTTT.

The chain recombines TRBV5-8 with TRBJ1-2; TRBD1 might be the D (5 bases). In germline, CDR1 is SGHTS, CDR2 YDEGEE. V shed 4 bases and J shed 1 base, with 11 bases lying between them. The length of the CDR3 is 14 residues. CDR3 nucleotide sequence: TGTGCCAGCAGCCCCGACAGCTATAACTATGGCTACACCTTC. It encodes CASSPDSYNYGYTF.

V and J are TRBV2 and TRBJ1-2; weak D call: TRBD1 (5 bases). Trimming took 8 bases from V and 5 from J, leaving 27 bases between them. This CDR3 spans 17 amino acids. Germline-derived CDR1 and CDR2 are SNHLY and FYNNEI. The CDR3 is CASSEKTHGGRKYGYTF. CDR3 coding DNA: TGTGCCAGCTCCGAGAAAACCCACGGGGGAAGGAAGTATGGCTACACCTTC.

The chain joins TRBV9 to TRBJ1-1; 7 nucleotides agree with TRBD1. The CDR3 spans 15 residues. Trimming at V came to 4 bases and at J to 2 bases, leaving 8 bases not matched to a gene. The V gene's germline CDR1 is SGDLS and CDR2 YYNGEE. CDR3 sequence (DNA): TGTGCCAGCAGCCCGTCACAGGGGCTCAACACTGAAGCTTTCTTT. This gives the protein CASSPSQGLNTEAFF.